The 19 T cell receptor beta chains below come from one sample, sequenced in a study of PD-1 blockade in classical Hodgkin lymphoma. Time point in this sample: cycle 4 day 1 (C4D1), after more than five weeks of nivolumab. Every patient was affected by relapse after autologous stem cell transplantation, while exposure to brentuximab vedotin was not uniform. Generated by immunoSEQ multiplex PCR, the TCRdb table keeps only in-frame clones and is missing some. The table shows 80,000 to 95,000 clones, with around 80% occurring only once. The material sequenced was peripheral blood mononuclear cells (PBMCs), taken before the fourth cycle of nivolumab. Receptors were obtained from a human donor with classical Hodgkin lymphoma.

The chain has TRBV18 and TRBJ2-7; 9 bases are a match to TRBD1. From germline, CDR1 is KGHSH and CDR2 LQKENI. The CDR3 is made up of 13 amino acids. The V gene end was trimmed by 2 bases and the J gene end by 7 bases; junction bases not matched to a gene: 3. Here the CDR3 DNA reads TGTGCCAGCTCACCAGGGACAGGGAGGGAGCAGTACTTC. Amino acid sequence: CASSPGTGREQYF.

V and J are TRBV11-3 and TRBJ2-1; the D gene is possibly TRBD2 (6 bases). Trimming took off 0 bases at V and 11 bases at J, with 14 bases between the two ends. Germline values: CDR1 SGHNT, CDR2 YENEEA. The CDR3 extends over 14 amino acids. The CDR3 protein is CASSLDHSSAKQFF. Written as DNA, the CDR3 is TGTGCCAGCAGCTTAGATCACTCTAGCGCCAAGCAGTTCTTC.

CDR3 residues: CAWSGLAGNEQFF. The CDR3 DNA is TGTGCCTGGAGTGGGCTAGCGGGAAATGAGCAGTTCTTC. The chain recombines TRBV30 with TRBJ2-1; 9 bases agree with TRBD2. Germline V gives CDR1 GTSNPN, CDR2 SVGIG (reference sequence). This CDR3 has 13 residues. V lost 1 base and J lost 7; bases outside the gene matches: 2.

The genes are TRBV6-6 and TRBJ2-5; D possibly matches TRBD1 or TRBD2 (5 bases each). The CDR3 runs to 13 residues. The germline V and J ends were trimmed by 7 bases and 5 bases, with 14 bases remaining between them. Germline CDR1 and CDR2: MNHNY and SVGAGI (reference sequence). CDR3 residues: CASTSRGGETQYF. DNA of the CDR3: TGTGCCAGCACCTCCCGGGGCGGGGAGACCCAGTACTTC.

This chain connects TRBV5-1 to TRBJ1-1; D unclear. V was clipped by 1 base and J by 0 bases, with 10 bases between them. CDR1 and CDR2 (germline): SGHRS, YFSETQ. CDR3 length equals 15 residues. CDR3 DNA sequence: TGCGCCAGCAGCTTGATGGCAGTATTGAACACTGAAGCTTTCTTT. Protein sequence: CASSLMAVLNTEAFF.

This chain connects TRBV7-8 to TRBJ1-1, with a possible D match to TRBD1 (6 bases). V was clipped by 4 bases and J by 1 base, with 13 bases between them. Germline loops: CDR1 SGHVS, CDR2 FQNEAQ. This CDR3 contains 15 residues. The CDR3 spells CASSWGAQGNTEAFF. The CDR3 DNA follows: TGTGCCAGCAGCTGGGGGGCGCAGGGGAACACTGAAGCTTTCTTT.

The rearrangement joins TRBV10-3 to TRBJ2-3; 10 bases fit TRBD2. The CDR3 consists of 18 residues. The V gene's germline CDR1 is ENHRY and CDR2 SYGVKD. The V segment lost 0 bases and the J segment 0 bases; nucleotides outside the gene matches: 6. CDR3 coding DNA: TGTGCCATCAGTGAGTCAACTAGCGGGGCCACTAGCACAGATACGCAGTATTTT. Its translation: CAISESTSGATSTDTQYF.

This clone was counted between two and nine times. The V call is TRBV9, the J call TRBJ1-1, with D maybe TRBD1 (5 bases). Trimming shortened V by 0 bases and J by 1 base, and 10 bases separated the two germline ends. This CDR3 is 15 amino acids long. The germline CDR1 and CDR2 sequences are SGDLS and YYNGEE. CDR3 residues: CASSVGWGTNTEAFF. The DNA for the CDR3 is TGTGCCAGCAGCGTAGGCTGGGGGACGAACACTGAAGCTTTCTTT.

The chain has TRBV9 and TRBJ2-3, with D possibly matching TRBD1 (5 bases). The germline CDR1 and CDR2 sequences are SGDLS and YYNGEE. V lost 5 bases to trimming and J lost 4 bases, with 17 bases between them. The CDR3 spans 15 residues. The CDR3 is CASSFQGRQADTQYF. Here the CDR3 DNA reads TGTGCCAGCAGTTTCCAGGGTAGGCAGGCAGATACGCAGTATTTT.

The sample holds one count of this clone. The rearrangement links TRBV4-3 to TRBJ1-1, with 9 bases matching TRBD1. Germline CDR1 reads LGHNA; CDR2 reads YSLEER. V gave up 0 bases and J gave up 4 bases; unmatched junction bases: 18. The CDR3 contains 20 residues. CDR3 protein: CASSQDHRTGVQKVGTEAFF. CDR3 DNA: TGCGCCAGCAGCCAAGATCACAGGACAGGGGTGCAGAAGGTAGGCACTGAAGCTTTCTTT.

The rearrangement joins TRBV27 to TRBJ2-1; D call uncertain. The CDR3 spans 16 residues. Per the germline V gene, CDR1 is MNHEY and CDR2 is SMNVEV (reference sequence). V was cut by 5 bases and J by 4 bases, with 18 bases left in between. DNA for the CDR3: TGTGCCAGCAGTGGAGAACTCCCAGTAGGATACAATGAGCAGTTCTTC. The encoded protein is CASSGELPVGYNEQFF.

In its sample, this clone was seen a few times. J is TRBJ1-2 and V is TRBV30; TRBD1 might be the D (6 bases). V dropped 3 bases and J dropped 4 bases, with 24 bases sitting between them. The germline V gene has CDR1 GTSNPN and CDR2 SVGIG (reference sequence). This CDR3 spans 17 amino acids. The CDR3 DNA follows: TGTGCCTGGAGGCGACCCCTGGGGACAACAACCCGCTATGGCTACACCTTC. Its translation: CAWRRPLGTTTRYGYTF.

Written as DNA, the CDR3 is TGTGCCAGCAGCCCCGGACGGAGCCCCAGGAACACCGGGGAGCTGTTTTTT. Its translation is CASSPGRSPRNTGELFF. The chain has TRBV7-9 and TRBJ2-2; no reliable D call. Germline-derived CDR1 and CDR2 are SEHNR and FQNEAQ (reference sequence). V was shortened by 5 bases and J by 1 base, with 17 bases between the two germline ends. This CDR3 is 17 amino acids long. Based on the CDR3 plus reference TRBV7-9 and TRBJ2-2, the full variable domain is DTGVSQNPRHKITKRGQNVTFRCDPISEHNRLYWYRQTLGQGPEFLTYFQNEAQLEKSRLLSDRFSAERPKGSFSTLEIQRTEQGDSAMYLCASSPGRSPRNTGELFFGEGSRLTVL.

The gene calls are TRBV7-8 and TRBJ2-5; a weak D match, TRBD2 (6 bases). The CDR3 runs 15 residues. The germline V gene encodes CDR1 SGHVS and CDR2 FQNEAQ. V was shortened by 0 bases and J by 5 bases, with 13 bases between the two germline ends. The CDR3: CASSLARERVETQYF. The CDR3 nucleotides read TGTGCCAGCAGCTTAGCGCGGGAACGGGTGGAGACCCAGTACTTC.

The rearrangement uses TRBV7-3 and TRBJ2-1, with D hard to call. The CDR3 loop spans 14 amino acids. CDR1 is SGHTA and CDR2 is FQGTGA in the germline V gene. Trimming pared 2 bases from V and 5 bases from J, leaving 10 bases between. This CDR3 reads CASSLGVSNNEQFF. The CDR3 coding sequence is TGTGCCAGCAGCTTAGGGGTGTCCAACAATGAGCAGTTCTTC.

This chain uses TRBV19 with TRBJ2-3; a possible D gene is TRBD1 (7 bases). Germline lookup yields CDR1 LNHDA and CDR2 SQIVND (reference sequence). The CDR3 totals 17 residues. V was clipped by 1 base and J by 0 bases, with 14 bases between them. The CDR3: CASSIGGGGRSTDTQYF. The CDR3 DNA follows: TGTGCCAGTAGTATAGGAGGAGGGGGCCGGAGCACAGATACGCAGTATTTT.

J is TRBJ1-2 and V is TRBV19; TRBD1 is a possible D gene (5 bases). This CDR3 spans 14 amino acids. The germline gives CDR1 LNHDA, CDR2 SQIVND (reference sequence). The V and J ends lost 3 bases and 8 bases respectively, with 16 bases between them. CDR3 sequence (DNA): TGTGCCAGTAGTATTGGCCAGGGCGCAGGGGGCTACACCTTC. It is translated as CASSIGQGAGGYTF.

V usage is TRBV11-2 and J usage is TRBJ2-3, with 11 bases matching TRBD1. From germline, CDR1 is SGHAT and CDR2 FQNNGV. Trimming cost V 4 bases and J 7 bases; bases outside gene matches: 4. This CDR3 is built from 14 residues. The CDR3 DNA sequence: TGTGCCAGCAGCTCAGGGACAGGGGGGAATACGCAGTATTTT. Translated, it gives CASSSGTGGNTQYF.

This clone was observed a handful of times. This chain uses TRBV30 with TRBJ2-2, with 12 bases fitting TRBD2. The CDR3 sequence is 17 residues long. V lost 2 bases, J lost 6 bases, and 10 bases stayed unmatched. Germline lookup yields CDR1 GTSNPN and CDR2 SVGIG (reference sequence). The CDR3 reads CAWSPSSGRAKSGELFF. The CDR3 DNA follows: TGTGCCTGGAGTCCCTCTAGCGGGAGGGCCAAATCCGGGGAGCTGTTTTTT.